Reported below is one T cell receptor (beta chain). The entry originates in a study of blood T cell repertoires in COVID-19. The wider study: The United States, Italy and Spain provided the acute and convalescent COVID-19 samples. In each case, the material was cDNA or gDNA derived from T cells, B-cell-depleted T cells, or PBMCs.

Methods used by the authors: Amplification with reference gene primers provided the estimates of nucleated cell counts. Sequencing used immunoSEQ multiplex PCR; TCRdb keeps in-frame clones, though not all of them. V, J and clone size reflect that table, while D and trimming were determined from the DNA. The sample yields about 300,000 clones, about four fifths seen once. Sequenced material: peripheral blood. The TCR was taken from a woman aged 45-60 years who had recovered from COVID-19.

The CDR3, as DNA: TGTGCCAGCACTCCAAGGGGGGAGACCCAGTACTTC. Amino acids: CASTPRGETQYF. V usage is TRBV28 and J usage is TRBJ2-5, with D possibly matching TRBD1 (6 bases). This CDR3 region has 12 residues. Trimming stripped 7 bases from V and 5 bases from J, with 11 bases between. Germline CDR1 and CDR2: MDHEN and SYDVKM.